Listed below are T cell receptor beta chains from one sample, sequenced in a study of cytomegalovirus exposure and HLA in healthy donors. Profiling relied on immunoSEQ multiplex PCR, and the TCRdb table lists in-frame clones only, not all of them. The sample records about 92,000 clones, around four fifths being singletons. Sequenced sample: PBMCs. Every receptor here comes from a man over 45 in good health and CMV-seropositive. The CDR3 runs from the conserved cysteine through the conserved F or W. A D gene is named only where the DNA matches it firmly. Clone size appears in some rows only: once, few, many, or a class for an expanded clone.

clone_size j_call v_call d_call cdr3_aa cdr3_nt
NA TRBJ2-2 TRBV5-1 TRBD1 CASSRDREAGELFF TGCGCCAGCTCCCGGGACAGGGAGGCCGGGGAGCTGTTTTTT
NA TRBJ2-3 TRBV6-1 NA CASSVRRDTQYF TGTGCCAGCAGTGTCAGGAGGGATACGCAGTATTTT
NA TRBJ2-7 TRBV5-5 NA CASSSPRDFPYEQYF TGTGCCAGCAGCTCACCGAGGGACTTCCCCTACGAGCAGTACTTC
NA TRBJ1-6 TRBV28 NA CASRSQGNSPLNF TGTGCCAGCAGGAGCCAGGGGAATTCACCCCTCAACTTT
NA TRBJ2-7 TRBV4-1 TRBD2 CASSNRGEGYYEQYF TGCGCCAGCAGCAACCGGGGGGAGGGTTACTACGAGCAGTACTTC
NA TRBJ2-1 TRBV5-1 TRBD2 CASSLLAGGRNEQFF TGCGCCAGCAGCTTACTAGCGGGGGGGCGTAATGAGCAGTTCTTC
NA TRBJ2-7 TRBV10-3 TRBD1 CAIREDRVIEQYF TGTGCCATCAGGGAAGACAGGGTTATAGAGCAGTACTTC
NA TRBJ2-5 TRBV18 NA CASSPRETTRETQYF TGTGCCAGCTCACCGCGGGAAACCACCCGTGAGACCCAGTACTTC
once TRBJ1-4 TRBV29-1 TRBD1 CSVGGQGNEKLFF TGCAGCGTTGGGGGACAGGGGAATGAAAAACTGTTTTTT
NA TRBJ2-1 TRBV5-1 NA CASSLSEVYEQFF TGCGCCAGCAGCTTGTCGGAGGTCTATGAGCAGTTCTTC
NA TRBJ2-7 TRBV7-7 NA CASSLVFRSNRYEQYF TGTGCCAGCAGCTTAGTATTCAGGTCCAACCGGTACGAGCAGTACTTC
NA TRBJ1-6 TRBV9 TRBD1 CASSVGQTATGNSPLHF TGTGCCAGCAGCGTCGGGCAGACGGCGACAGGGAACTCACCCCTCCACTTT
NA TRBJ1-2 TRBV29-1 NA CSVEVDDRTSNYGYTF TGCAGCGTTGAAGTGGATGACAGGACCTCTAACTATGGCTACACCTTC
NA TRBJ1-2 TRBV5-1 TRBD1 CASSLAGTDYGYTF TGCGCCAGCAGCTTGGCCGGGACAGACTATGGCTACACCTTC
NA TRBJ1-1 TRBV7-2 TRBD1 CASSADGTGRNTEAFF TGTGCCAGCAGCGCGGATGGGACAGGGCGGAACACTGAAGCTTTCTTT
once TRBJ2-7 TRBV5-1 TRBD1 CASSLGTGGESWYF TGCGCCAGCAGCCTCGGGACAGGGGGTGAATCATGGTACTTC
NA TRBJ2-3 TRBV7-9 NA CASSRRGGRTDTQYF TGTGCCAGCAGTAGGAGGGGGGGCCGCACAGATACGCAGTATTTT
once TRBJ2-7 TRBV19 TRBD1 CASSTGTGGADEQYF TGTGCCAGTAGCACCGGGACAGGGGGCGCCGACGAGCAGTACTTC
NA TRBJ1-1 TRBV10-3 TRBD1 CAISPTGLNTEAFF TGTGCCATCAGTCCGACAGGGTTGAACACTGAAGCTTTCTTT
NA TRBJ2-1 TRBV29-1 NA CSVEDGGIGQGPYNEQFF TGCAGCGTTGAAGATGGCGGAATTGGTCAGGGCCCCTACAATGAGCAGTTCTTC
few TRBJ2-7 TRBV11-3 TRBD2 CASSPGLAGNYEQYF TGTGCCAGCAGCCCAGGACTAGCGGGGAACTACGAGCAGTACTTC
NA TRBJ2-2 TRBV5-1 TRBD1 CASDSGTDPTGELFF TGCGCCAGCGATTCCGGGACAGACCCGACCGGGGAGCTGTTTTTT
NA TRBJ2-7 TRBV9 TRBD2 CASSPSPLAGDGYEQYF TGTGCCAGCAGCCCTAGCCCACTAGCGGGGGATGGGTACGAGCAGTACTTC
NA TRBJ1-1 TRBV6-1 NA CASHLGEAFF TGTGCCAGCCATCTAGGTGAAGCTTTCTTT
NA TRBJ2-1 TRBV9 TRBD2 CASSVGTSGLDEQFF TGTGCCAGCAGCGTCGGGACTAGTGGTCTCGATGAGCAGTTCTTC
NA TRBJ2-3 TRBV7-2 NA CASSRYADTQYF TGTGCCAGCAGCCGCTATGCAGATACGCAGTATTTT
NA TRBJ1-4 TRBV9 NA CASSANVGAGSEKLFF TGTGCCAGCAGCGCAAATGTAGGGGCGGGAAGTGAAAAACTGTTTTTT
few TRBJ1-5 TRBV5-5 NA CASSLEGVLNQPQHF TGTGCCAGCAGCTTGGAAGGGGTCCTCAATCAGCCCCAGCATTTT
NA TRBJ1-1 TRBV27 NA CASSQQGRTEAFF TGTGCCAGCAGTCAACAGGGAAGGACTGAAGCTTTCTTT
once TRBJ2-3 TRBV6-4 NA CASKDWRRTDTQYF TGTGCCAGCAAGGACTGGAGACGCACAGATACGCAGTATTTT
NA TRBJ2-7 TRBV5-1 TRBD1 CASSLATGPYEQYF TGCGCCAGCAGCTTGGCGACAGGGCCCTACGAGCAGTACTTC
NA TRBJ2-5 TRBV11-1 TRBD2 CASSSRTSRETQYF TGTGCCAGCAGCTCCAGGACTAGCCGGGAGACCCAGTACTTC
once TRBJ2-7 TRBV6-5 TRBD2 CASSPQRGESYEQYF TGTGCCAGCAGCCCTCAGCGGGGGGAATCATACGAGCAGTACTTC
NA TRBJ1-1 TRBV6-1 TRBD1 CASTMTGQVNTEAFF TGTGCCAGCACCATGACAGGACAGGTGAACACTGAAGCTTTCTTT
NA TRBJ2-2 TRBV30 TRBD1 CAWSDETGGSGELFF TGTGCCTGGAGTGACGAGACAGGGGGGTCCGGGGAGCTGTTTTTT
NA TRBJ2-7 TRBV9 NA CASSLHADGFYEQYF TGTGCCAGCAGCCTCCATGCGGATGGCTTTTACGAGCAGTACTTC
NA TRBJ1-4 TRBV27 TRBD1 CASSYGQENEKLFF TGTGCCAGCAGTTATGGACAGGAGAATGAAAAACTGTTTTTT
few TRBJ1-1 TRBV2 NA CASSEQGLTEAFF TGTGCCAGCAGTGAACAGGGCCTCACTGAAGCTTTCTTT
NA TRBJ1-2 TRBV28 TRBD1 CASSLVTGGYGYTF TGTGCCAGCAGTTTAGTTACAGGGGGATATGGCTACACCTTC
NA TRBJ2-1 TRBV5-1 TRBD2 CASSRAASGGNEQFF TGCGCCAGCAGCCGAGCGGCTAGCGGGGGCAATGAGCAGTTCTTC
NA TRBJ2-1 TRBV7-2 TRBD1 CASSLLQGNEQFF TGTGCCAGCAGCCTGCTACAGGGGAATGAGCAGTTCTTC
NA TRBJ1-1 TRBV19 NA CASTDTPNTEAFF TGTGCCAGTACCGATACACCGAACACTGAAGCTTTCTTT
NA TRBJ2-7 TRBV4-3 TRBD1 CASSHRDSANQASYEQYF TGCGCCAGCAGCCACCGGGACAGTGCTAATCAGGCAAGCTACGAGCAGTACTTC
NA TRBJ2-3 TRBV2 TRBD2 CASRAGLAGGTDTQYF TGTGCCAGCAGGGCTGGACTAGCGGGGGGCACGGATACGCAGTATTTT
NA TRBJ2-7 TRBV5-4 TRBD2 CASSTGGGSSGGFEQYF TGTGCCAGCAGTACGGGGGGTGGGTCGAGCGGGGGGTTTGAGCAGTACTTC
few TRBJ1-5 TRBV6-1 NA CASGRPQHF TGTGCCAGCGGGAGGCCCCAGCATTTT